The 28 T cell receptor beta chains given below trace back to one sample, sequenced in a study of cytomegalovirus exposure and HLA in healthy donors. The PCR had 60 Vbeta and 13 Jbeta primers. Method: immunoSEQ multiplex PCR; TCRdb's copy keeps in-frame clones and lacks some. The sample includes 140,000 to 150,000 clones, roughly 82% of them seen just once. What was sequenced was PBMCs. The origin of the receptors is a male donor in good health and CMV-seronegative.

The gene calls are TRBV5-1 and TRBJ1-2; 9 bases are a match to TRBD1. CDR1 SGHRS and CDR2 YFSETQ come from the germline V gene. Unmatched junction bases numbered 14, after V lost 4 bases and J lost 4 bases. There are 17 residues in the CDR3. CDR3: CASSRTLQGALLYGYTF. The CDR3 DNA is TGCGCCAGCAGCCGTACTCTACAGGGGGCTCTACTCTATGGCTACACCTTC. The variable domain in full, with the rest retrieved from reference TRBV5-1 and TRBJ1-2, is KAGVTQTPRYLIKTRGQQVTLSCSPISGHRSVSWYQQTPGQGLQFLFEYFSETQRNKGNFPGRFSGRQFSNSRSEMNVSTLELGDSALYLCASSRTLQGALLYGYTFGSGTRLTVV.

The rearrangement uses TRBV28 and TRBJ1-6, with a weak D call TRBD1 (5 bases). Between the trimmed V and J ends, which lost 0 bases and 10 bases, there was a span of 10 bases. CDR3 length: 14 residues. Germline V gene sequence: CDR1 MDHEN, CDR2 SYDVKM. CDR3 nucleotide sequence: TGTGCCAGCAGTTTATGGGCAGGGAACTCACCCCTCCACTTT. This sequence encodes CASSLWAGNSPLHF.

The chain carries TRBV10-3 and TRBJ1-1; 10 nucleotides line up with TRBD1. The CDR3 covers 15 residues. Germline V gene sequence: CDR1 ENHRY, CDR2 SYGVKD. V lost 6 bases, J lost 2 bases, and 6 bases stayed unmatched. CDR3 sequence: CAIREDRGGNTEAFF. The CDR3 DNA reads TGTGCCATCAGGGAGGACAGGGGGGGAAACACTGAAGCTTTCTTT.

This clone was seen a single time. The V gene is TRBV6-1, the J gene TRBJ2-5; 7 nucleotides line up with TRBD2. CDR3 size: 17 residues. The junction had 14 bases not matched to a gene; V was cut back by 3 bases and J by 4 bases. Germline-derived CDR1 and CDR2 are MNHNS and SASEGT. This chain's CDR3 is CASSELSLNGRRETQYF. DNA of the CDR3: TGTGCCAGCAGTGAGCTTTCGCTGAACGGGAGGCGAGAGACCCAGTACTTC.

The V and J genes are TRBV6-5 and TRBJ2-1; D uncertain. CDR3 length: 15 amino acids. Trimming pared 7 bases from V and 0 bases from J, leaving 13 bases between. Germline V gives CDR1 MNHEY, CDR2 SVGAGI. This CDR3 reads CASTLSDASYNEQFF. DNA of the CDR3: TGTGCCAGCACCCTTTCAGATGCCTCCTACAATGAGCAGTTCTTC.

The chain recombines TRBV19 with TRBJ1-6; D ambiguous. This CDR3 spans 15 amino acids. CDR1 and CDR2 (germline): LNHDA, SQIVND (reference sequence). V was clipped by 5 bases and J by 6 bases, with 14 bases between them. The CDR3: CASSGHSGGNSPLHF. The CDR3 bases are TGTGCCAGTAGTGGTCACAGCGGTGGTAATTCACCCCTCCACTTT. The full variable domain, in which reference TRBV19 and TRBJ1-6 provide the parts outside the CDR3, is DGGITQSPKYLFRKEGQNVTLSCEQNLNHDAMYWYRQDPGQGLRLIYYSQIVNDFQKGDIAEGYSVSREKKESFPLTVTSAQKNPTAFYLCASSGHSGGNSPLHFGNGTRLTVT.

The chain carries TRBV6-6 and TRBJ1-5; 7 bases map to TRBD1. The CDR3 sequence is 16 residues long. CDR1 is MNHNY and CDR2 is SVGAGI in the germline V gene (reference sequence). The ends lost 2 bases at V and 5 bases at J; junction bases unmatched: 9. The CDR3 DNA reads TGTGCCAGCAGTTACCCCGGGACAGAAATGGATCAGCCCCAGCATTTT. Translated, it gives CASSYPGTEMDQPQHF.

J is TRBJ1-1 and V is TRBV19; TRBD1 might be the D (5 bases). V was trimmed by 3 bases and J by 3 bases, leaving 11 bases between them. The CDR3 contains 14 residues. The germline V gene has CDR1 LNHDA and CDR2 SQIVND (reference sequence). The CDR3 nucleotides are TGTGCCAGTAGTATGTTCAGGGCGGACACTGAAGCTTTCTTT. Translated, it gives CASSMFRADTEAFF.

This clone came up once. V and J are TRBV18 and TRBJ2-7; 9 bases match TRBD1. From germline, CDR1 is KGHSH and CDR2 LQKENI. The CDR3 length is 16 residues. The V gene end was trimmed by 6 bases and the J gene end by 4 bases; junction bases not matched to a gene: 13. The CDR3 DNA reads TGTGCCAGCTCTCCCGACGATGGACAGGGGACTTACGAGCAGTACTTC. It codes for CASSPDDGQGTYEQYF.

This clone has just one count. CDR3 sequence reads: CASSSGGGTEAFF. The CDR3 bases are TGTGCCAGCAGCTCCGGGGGGGGCACTGAAGCTTTCTTT. This chain uses TRBV7-3 with TRBJ1-1; D is possibly TRBD1 (5 bases). This CDR3 contains 13 residues. Between the trimmed V and J ends, which lost 4 bases and 4 bases, there was a span of 10 bases. Germline-derived CDR1 and CDR2 are SGHTA and FQGTGA.

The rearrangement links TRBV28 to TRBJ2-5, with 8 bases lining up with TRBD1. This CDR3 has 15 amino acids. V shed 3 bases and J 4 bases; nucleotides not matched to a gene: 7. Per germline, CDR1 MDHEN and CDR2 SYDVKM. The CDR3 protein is CASSFQGAYGETQYF. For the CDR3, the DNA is TGTGCCAGCAGTTTCCAGGGGGCGTATGGAGAGACCCAGTACTTC.

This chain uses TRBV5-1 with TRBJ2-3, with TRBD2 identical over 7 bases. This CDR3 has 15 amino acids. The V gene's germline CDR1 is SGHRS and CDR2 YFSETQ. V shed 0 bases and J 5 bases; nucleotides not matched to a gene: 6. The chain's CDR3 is CASSLEPAGRDTQYF. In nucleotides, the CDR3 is TGCGCCAGCAGCTTGGAGCCAGCGGGGCGAGATACGCAGTATTTT.

In DNA, the CDR3 is TGCGCCAGCAGCCAAGAACGCCAGGGGCACTATGGCTACACCTTC. It specifies CASSQERQGHYGYTF. This chain links TRBV4-1 with TRBJ1-2; weak D call: TRBD1 (6 bases). CDR1 and CDR2 (germline): MGHRA, YSYEKL. The CDR3 totals 15 residues. V was clipped by 0 bases and J by 3 bases, with 11 bases between them.

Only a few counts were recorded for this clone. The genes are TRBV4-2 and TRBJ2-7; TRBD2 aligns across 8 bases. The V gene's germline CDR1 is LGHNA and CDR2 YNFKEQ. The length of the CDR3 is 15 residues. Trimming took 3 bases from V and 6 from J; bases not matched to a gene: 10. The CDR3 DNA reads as TGTGCCAGCAGCCACGAAACCGGGACTAGTCGCGAGCAGTACTTC. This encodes CASSHETGTSREQYF.

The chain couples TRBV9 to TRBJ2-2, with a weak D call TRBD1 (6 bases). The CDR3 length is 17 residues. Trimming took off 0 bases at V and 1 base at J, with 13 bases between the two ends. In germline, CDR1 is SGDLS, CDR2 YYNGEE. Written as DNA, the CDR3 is TGTGCCAGCAGCGTAGCTGGGGGACAAATGAACACCGGGGAGCTGTTTTTT. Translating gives CASSVAGGQMNTGELFF.

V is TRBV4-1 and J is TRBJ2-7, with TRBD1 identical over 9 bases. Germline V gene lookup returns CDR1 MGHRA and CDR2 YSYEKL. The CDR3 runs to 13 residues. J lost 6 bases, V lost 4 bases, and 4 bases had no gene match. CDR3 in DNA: TGCGCCAGCAGCCGGGAACAGGGGGCCGAGCAGTACTTC. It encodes CASSREQGAEQYF.

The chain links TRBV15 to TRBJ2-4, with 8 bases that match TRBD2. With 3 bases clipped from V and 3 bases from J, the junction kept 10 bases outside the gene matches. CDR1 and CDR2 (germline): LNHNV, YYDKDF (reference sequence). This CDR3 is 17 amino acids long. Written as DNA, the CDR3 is TGTGCCACCAGCAGGGGAGAGCGGGAGCGGGTCAAAAACATTCAGTACTTC. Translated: CATSRGERERVKNIQYF.

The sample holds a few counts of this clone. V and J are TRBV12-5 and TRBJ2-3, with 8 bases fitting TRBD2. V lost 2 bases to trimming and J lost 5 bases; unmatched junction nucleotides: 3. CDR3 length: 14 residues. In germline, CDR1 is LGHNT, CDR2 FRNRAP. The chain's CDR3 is CASGLTGGVDTQYF. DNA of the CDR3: TGTGCTAGTGGTTTGACGGGGGGGGTAGATACGCAGTATTTT.

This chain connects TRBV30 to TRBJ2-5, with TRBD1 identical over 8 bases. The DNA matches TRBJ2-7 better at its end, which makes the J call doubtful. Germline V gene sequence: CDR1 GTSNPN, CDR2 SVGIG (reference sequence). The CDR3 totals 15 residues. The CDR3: CAWSAGQARSYEQYF. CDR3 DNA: TGTGCCTGGAGTGCGGGACAGGCCCGCTCCTACGAGCAGTACTTC.

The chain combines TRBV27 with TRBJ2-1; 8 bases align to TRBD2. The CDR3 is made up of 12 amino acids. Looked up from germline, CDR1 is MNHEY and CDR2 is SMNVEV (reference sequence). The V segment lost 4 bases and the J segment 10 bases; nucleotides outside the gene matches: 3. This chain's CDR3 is CASSSRLAEQFF. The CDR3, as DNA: TGTGCCAGCAGTTCCAGACTAGCGGAGCAGTTCTTC.

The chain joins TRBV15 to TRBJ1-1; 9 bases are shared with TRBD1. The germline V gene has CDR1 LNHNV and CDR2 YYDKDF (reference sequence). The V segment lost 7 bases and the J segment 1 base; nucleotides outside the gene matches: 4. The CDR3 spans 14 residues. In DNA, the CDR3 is TGTGCCACCACGGACAGGGGTCGGAACACTGAAGCTTTCTTT. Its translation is CATTDRGRNTEAFF.

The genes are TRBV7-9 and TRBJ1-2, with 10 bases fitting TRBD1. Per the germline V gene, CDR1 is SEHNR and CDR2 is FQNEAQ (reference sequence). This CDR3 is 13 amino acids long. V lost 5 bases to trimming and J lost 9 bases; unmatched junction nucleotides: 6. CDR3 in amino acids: CASSAGQGLRYTF. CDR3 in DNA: TGTGCCAGCAGCGCGGGACAGGGGCTTCGCTACACCTTC.

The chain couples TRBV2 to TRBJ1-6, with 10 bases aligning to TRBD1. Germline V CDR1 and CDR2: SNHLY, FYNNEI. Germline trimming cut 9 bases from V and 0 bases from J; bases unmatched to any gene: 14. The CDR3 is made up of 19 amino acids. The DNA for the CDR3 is TGTGCCAGAAGCCTTCCTCCGGGACAGGGGAGCTCCTATAATTCACCCCTCCACTTT. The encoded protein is CARSLPPGQGSSYNSPLHF. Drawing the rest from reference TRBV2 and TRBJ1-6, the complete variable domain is EPEVTQTPSHQVTQMGQEVILRCVPISNHLYFYWYRQILGQKVEFLVSFYNNEISEKSEIFDDQFSVERPDGSNFTLKIRSTKLEDSAMYFCARSLPPGQGSSYNSPLHFGNGTRLTVT.

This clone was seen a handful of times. CDR3 sequence: CASRAGGYNEQFF. In DNA form, the CDR3 reads TGTGCCAGCCGAGCGGGAGGGTACAATGAGCAGTTCTTC. The V call is TRBV7-2, the J call TRBJ2-1; 10 nucleotides agree with TRBD2. Germline V gives CDR1 SGHTA, CDR2 FQGNSA. With V trimmed by 8 bases and J by 4 bases, 2 bases remained unmatched. This CDR3 spans 13 amino acids.

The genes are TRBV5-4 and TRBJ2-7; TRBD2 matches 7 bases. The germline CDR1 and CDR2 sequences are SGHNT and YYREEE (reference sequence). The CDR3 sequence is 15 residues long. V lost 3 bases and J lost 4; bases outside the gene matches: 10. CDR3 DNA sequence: TGTGCCAGCAGCTCGGGGGGAGGGCCGAAATACGAGCAGTACTTC. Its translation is CASSSGGGPKYEQYF.

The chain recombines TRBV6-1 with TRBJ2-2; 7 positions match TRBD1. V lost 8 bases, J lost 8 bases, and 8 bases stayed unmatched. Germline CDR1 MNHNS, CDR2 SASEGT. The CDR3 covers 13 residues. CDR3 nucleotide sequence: TGTGCCAGCTATTACAGGGGAACAGGGGAGCTGTTTTTT. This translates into CASYYRGTGELFF.

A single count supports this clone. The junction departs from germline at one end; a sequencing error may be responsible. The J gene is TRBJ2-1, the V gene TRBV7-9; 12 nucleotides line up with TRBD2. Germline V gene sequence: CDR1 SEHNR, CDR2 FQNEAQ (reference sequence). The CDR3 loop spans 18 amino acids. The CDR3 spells CASSLGTSGLYSCNEQFF. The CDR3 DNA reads TGTGCCAGCAGCTTGGGGACTAGCGGGCTTTACTCCTGCAATGAGCAGTTCTTC.

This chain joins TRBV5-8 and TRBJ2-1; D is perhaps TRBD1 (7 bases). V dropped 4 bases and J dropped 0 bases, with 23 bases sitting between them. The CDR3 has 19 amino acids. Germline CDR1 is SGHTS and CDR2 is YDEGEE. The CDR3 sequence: CASSPVSRGVPSSYNEQFF. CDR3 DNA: TGTGCCAGCAGCCCAGTCTCCAGGGGGGTACCTAGCTCCTACAATGAGCAGTTCTTC.